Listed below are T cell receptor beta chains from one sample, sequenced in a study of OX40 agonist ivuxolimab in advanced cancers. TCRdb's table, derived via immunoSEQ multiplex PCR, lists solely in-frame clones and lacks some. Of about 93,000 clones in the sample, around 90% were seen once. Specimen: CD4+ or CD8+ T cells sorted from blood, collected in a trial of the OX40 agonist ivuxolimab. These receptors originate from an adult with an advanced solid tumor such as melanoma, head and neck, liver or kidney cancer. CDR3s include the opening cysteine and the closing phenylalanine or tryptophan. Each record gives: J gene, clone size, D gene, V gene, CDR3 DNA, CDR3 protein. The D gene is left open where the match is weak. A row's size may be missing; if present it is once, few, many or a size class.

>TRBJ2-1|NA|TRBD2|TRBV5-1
TGCGCCAGCAGCTTGGGTTTTGGACTAGCGGGAGCGCACAATGAGCAGTTCTTC
CASSLGFGLAGAHNEQFF
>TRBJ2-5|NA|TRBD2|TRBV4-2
TGTGCCAGCAGCCAAGATATTTCTAGCGGGAGGGCCGGGGAAGAGACCCAGTACTTC
CASSQDISSGRAGEETQYF
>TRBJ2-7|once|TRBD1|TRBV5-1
TGCGCCAGCAGCAATGGACAGGGGGCCTACGAGCAGTACTTC
CASSNGQGAYEQYF
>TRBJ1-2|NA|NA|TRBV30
TGTGCCTCAGGGTCTGGCTACACCTTC
CASGSGYTF
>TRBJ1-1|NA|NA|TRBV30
TGTGCCTGGCGGAAGACGTGGGACACTGAAGCTTTCTTT
CAWRKTWDTEAFF
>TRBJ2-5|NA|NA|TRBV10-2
TGCGCCTGCATCAGCTGGGACGGAGTAGAACAAGAGACCCAGTACTTC
CACISWDGVEQETQYF
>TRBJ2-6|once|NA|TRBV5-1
TGCGCCAGCAGCTCGCTCAGGGGAGCTGGGGCCAACGTCCTGACTTTC
CASSSLRGAGANVLTF
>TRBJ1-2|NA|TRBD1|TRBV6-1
TGTGCCAGCAGTGAAACCGGGACAGGGTATGGCTACACCTTC
CASSETGTGYGYTF
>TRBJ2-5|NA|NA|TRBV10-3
TGTGCCATCAGCGCAGGTGCAGAGACCCAGTACTTC
CAISAGAETQYF
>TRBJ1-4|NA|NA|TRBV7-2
TGTGCCAGCAGTCTAGAGACAGGAGTTAATGAAAAACTGTTTTTT
CASSLETGVNEKLFF
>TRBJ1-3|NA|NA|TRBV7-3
TGTGCCAGCAGCTCAGGGAATACTGGAAACACCATATATTTT
CASSSGNTGNTIYF
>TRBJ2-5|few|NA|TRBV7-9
TGTGCCAGCAGCTTGGGGCAGGGCCAAGAGACCCAGTACTTC
CASSLGQGQETQYF
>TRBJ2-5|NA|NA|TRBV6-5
TGTGCCAGCAGTTACTCAGTGTCGTCCGGACAAGAGACCCAGTACTTC
CASSYSVSSGQETQYF
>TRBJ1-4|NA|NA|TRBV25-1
TGTGCCAGCAGTCTTCAATCCCTTAATGAAAAACTGTTTTTT
CASSLQSLNEKLFF
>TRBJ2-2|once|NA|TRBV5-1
TGCGCCAGCAGCCAGGACACTAACACCGGGGAGCTGTTTTTT
CASSQDTNTGELFF
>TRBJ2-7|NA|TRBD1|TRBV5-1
TGCGCCAGCAGCTTCGATTTAACAGGGGGGACCTACGAGCAGTACTTC
CASSFDLTGGTYEQYF
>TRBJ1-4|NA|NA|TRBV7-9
TGTGCCAGCAGCTTAGGGTCGATAGGCGGGCGTGAAAAACTGTTTTTT
CASSLGSIGGREKLFF
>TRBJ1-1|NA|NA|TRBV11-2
TGTGCCAGCAGCTTATTCGAAGGCACTGAAGCTTTCTTT
CASSLFEGTEAFF
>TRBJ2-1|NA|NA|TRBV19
TGTGCCAGTAGTGCCCCAGGGAATGTCATGAGCAATGAGCAGTTCTTC
CASSAPGNVMSNEQFF
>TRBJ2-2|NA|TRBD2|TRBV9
TGTGCCAGCAGCCTCGGGACTAGCGACCCCGGGGAGCTGTTTTTT
CASSLGTSDPGELFF
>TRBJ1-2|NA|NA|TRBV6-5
TGTGCCAGCAGACCCCGGGACTTACATAGGGGCTACACCTTC
CASRPRDLHRGYTF
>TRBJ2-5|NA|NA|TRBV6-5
TGTGCCAGCAGTCAGGACTGGCAAGAGACCCAGTACTTC
CASSQDWQETQYF
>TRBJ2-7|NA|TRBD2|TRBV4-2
TGTGCCAGCAGCCCCCAGAGGACTAGCGGGGCCTACGAGCAGTACTTC
CASSPQRTSGAYEQYF
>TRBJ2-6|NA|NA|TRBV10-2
TGCGCCAGCAGGGGAGCTGGGGCCAACGTCCTGACTTTC
CASRGAGANVLTF
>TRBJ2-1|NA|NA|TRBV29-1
TGCAGCGTTGAAGGCCAAGAAGGCACTGAGCAGTTCTTC
CSVEGQEGTEQFF
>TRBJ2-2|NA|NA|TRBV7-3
TGTGCCAGCAGCTTAGGCGGGGTCACCGGGGAGCTGTTTTTT
CASSLGGVTGELFF
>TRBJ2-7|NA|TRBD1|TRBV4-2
TGTGCCAGCAGCCAAACCGGGACAGGGAGCCCTCAGTACTTC
CASSQTGTGSPQYF
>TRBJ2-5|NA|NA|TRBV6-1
TGTGCCAGCAGTGTTTCAGGGGCCGGCCGAGAGACCCAGTACTTC
CASSVSGAGRETQYF
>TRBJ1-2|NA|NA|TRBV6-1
TGTGCCAGCAGTCCGAACGGGCCCGAAGGCTACACCTTC
CASSPNGPEGYTF
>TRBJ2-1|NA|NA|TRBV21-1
TGTGCCAGCAGCAAAGAGGTACTAGCGGGGGGCCGATACAATGAGCAGTTCTTC
CASSKEVLAGGRYNEQFF
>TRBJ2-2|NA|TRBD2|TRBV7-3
TGTGCCAGCAGCCTAGTGAGACTAGCGGGAGGGAACACCGGGGAGCTGTTTTTT
CASSLVRLAGGNTGELFF
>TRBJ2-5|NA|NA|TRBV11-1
TGTGCCAGCAGCTTACAGCCCGGGGGTGAGGGAGAGACCCAGTACTTC
CASSLQPGGEGETQYF
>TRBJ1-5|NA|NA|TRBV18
TGTGCCAGCTCAGTGGACAAGTTGAGCAATCAGCCCCAGCATTTT
CASSVDKLSNQPQHF
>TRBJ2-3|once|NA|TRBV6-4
TGTGCCAGCAGTGTAGCCGGGACCTACACAGATACGCAGTATTTT
CASSVAGTYTDTQYF
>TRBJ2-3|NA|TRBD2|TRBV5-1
TGCGCCAGCAGCTACCGACTAGCAGCTAGCACAGATACGCAGTATTTT
CASSYRLAASTDTQYF
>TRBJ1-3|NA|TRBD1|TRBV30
TGTGCCTGGAGTTTGGACAGGGACTCTGGAAACACCATATATTTT
CAWSLDRDSGNTIYF
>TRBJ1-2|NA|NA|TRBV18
TGTGCCAGCTCACCGGACAGTGGAGGAGGCTATGGCTACACCTTC
CASSPDSGGGYGYTF
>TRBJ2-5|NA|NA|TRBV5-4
TGTGCCAGCAGCTTCACAGAACAAGAGACCCAGTACTTC
CASSFTEQETQYF
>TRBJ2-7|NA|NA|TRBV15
TGTGCCACCAGCAGAGGGGGGACCCTCTCCTACGAGCAGTACTTC
CATSRGGTLSYEQYF
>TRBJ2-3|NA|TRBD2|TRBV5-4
TGTGCCAGCAGCTCCGCAGCGGGGCGTCGGGATACGCAGTATTTT
CASSSAAGRRDTQYF
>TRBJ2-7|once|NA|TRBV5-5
TGTGCCAGCAGCTTGGCGGGGTATTCCCCCTACGAGCAGTACTTC
CASSLAGYSPYEQYF
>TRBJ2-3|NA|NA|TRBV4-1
TGCGCCAGCACCAACCCCCGTCGCACAGATACGCAGTATTTT
CASTNPRRTDTQYF
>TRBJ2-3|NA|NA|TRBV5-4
TGTGCCAGCAGCCAAACAGGGCTCACAGATACGCAGTATTTT
CASSQTGLTDTQYF
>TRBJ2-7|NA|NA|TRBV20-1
TGCAGTGCTCACGGACTGGACGAGCAGTACTTC
CSAHGLDEQYF
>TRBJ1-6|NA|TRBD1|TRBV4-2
TGTGCCAGCAGCCAAGTTGGTACAGGGGGTACCATTTCACCCCTCCACTTT
CASSQVGTGGTISPLHF
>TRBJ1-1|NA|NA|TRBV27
TGTGCCAGCAGTCTGTGGGGGGGCGAAGGCACTGAAGCTTTCTTT
CASSLWGGEGTEAFF
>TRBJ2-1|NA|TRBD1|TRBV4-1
TGCGCCAGCAGCCCCACAGGGGAATCCTACAATGAGCAGTTCTTC
CASSPTGESYNEQFF
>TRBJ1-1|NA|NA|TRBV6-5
TGTGCCAGCAGTGGACACGTGAACACTGAAGCTTTCTTT
CASSGHVNTEAFF
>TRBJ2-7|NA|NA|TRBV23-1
TGCGCCAGCAGCCCGATTAGGGGGGAATTCTACGAGCAGTACTTC
CASSPIRGEFYEQYF
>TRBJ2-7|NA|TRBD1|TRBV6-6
TGTGCCAGCAGAACTCCGGGACAGAGCTCCTACGAGCAGTACTTC
CASRTPGQSSYEQYF